Given below is one TCR beta chain in context. These data are taken from a study of blood T cell repertoires in COVID-19. The CDR3 loop spans 20 amino acids. V shed 4 bases, J shed 0 bases, and the junction held 15 bases outside the gene matches. Germline lookup yields CDR1 PRHDT and CDR2 FYEKMQ (reference sequence). Original processing methods: Reference gene primer amplification in the assay estimated nucleated cell counts. TCRdb keeps only in-frame clones here, not all; method: immunoSEQ multiplex PCR. From that table come the V and J calls and clone size; the DNA was used to work out D and trimming. The table shows some 180,000 clones, with around 90% occurring only once.

The chain has TRBV13 and TRBJ2-3, with 11 bases identical to TRBD2. This receptor was obtained from a man aged 40-49 years with acute or convalescent COVID-19. Sequencing used peripheral blood. The CDR3: CASSSLTSGVIETSTDTQYF. In DNA, the CDR3 is TGTGCCAGCAGCTCTTTGACTAGCGGGGTCATAGAGACTAGCACAGATACGCAGTATTTT.